The 28 T cell receptor beta chains in this list originate from one sample, sequenced in a study of T cells in Graves' hyperthyroidism and ophthalmopathy. TCR beta CDR3 regions were amplified from RNA. HTBI primers were used for first-round RT-PCR of the TCR CDR3. TCRdb analysed the multiplex PCR reads with MiXCR anew, one entry per CDR3 protein. Among about 340,000 distinct CDR3 sequences listed, 18% were seen once. Sequenced: blood. The receptors come from a woman aged 45 to 65 with Graves' hyperthyroidism.

This clonotype was counted ten times or more. This chain uses TRBV29-1 with TRBJ1-5; no reliable D call. Trimming shortened V by 4 bases and J by 0 bases, and 10 bases separated the two germline ends. Germline-derived CDR1 and CDR2 are SQVTM and ANQGSEA. This CDR3 has 14 residues. The CDR3 sequence is CSVAAGNSNQPQHF. CDR3 DNA: TGCAGCGTTGCAGCGGGGAATAGCAATCAGCCCCAGCATTTT.

This clonotype was observed at least ten times. This chain connects TRBV12-3 or TRBV12-4 to TRBJ2-3, with D tentatively TRBD1 (6 bases). The ends were cut back, 3 bases at V and 3 bases at J, with 10 bases in the middle. CDR3 length equals 14 residues. CDR3 in DNA: TGTGCCAGCAGTTTGGGTCAGGGGACAGATACGCAGTATTTT. Its translation: CASSLGQGTDTQYF.

This clonotype has more than one count but fewer than ten. The V and J genes are TRBV20-1 and TRBJ2-7, with 8 bases aligning to TRBD2. CDR3 length equals 15 residues. Germline V lookup: CDR1 DFQATT, CDR2 SNEGSKA (reference sequence). J was trimmed by 5 bases and V by 2 bases; bases with no gene match: 11. CDR3 in DNA: TGCAGTGCTAGACTCCAAACGGGAGGGCCTGACGAGCAGTACTTC. Translating gives CSARLQTGGPDEQYF.

This clonotype has at least ten counts. The V and J genes are TRBV18 and TRBJ2-7; 9 bases agree with TRBD1. CDR3 length equals 14 residues. After removal of 3 bases from V and 3 bases from J, the junction contained 3 bases not matched to a gene. Germline values: CDR1 KGHSH, CDR2 LQKENI. CDR3 in amino acids: CASSPKDRGYEQYF. The DNA for the CDR3 is TGTGCCAGCTCACCGAAGGACAGGGGCTACGAGCAGTACTTC.

This clonotype was counted ten times or more. As DNA, the CDR3 is TGTGCCAGCTCACCACGCGGGGGGCCCTCCTACAATGAGCAGTTCTTC. Its protein product is CASSPRGGPSYNEQFF. The V gene is TRBV18, the J gene TRBJ2-1, with 8 bases identical to TRBD2. CDR3 length: 16 amino acids. Germline V gene lookup returns CDR1 KGHSH and CDR2 LQKENI. The J segment lost 0 bases and the V segment lost 1 base, leaving 2 bases of the junction unmatched.

The chain joins TRBV9 to TRBJ2-7, with D tentatively TRBD1 or TRBD2 (7 bases each). This CDR3 is 15 amino acids long. V dropped 3 bases and J dropped 2 bases, with 15 bases sitting between them. Germline CDR1 is SGDLS and CDR2 is YYNGEE. The CDR3: CASSEGAGAPYEQYF. The CDR3 nucleotides read TGTGCCAGCAGCGAGGGGGCGGGGGCCCCCTACGAGCAGTACTTC.

Only a few counts were recorded for this clonotype. The chain employs TRBV4-1 and TRBJ2-4; D remains unclear. Germline CDR1 and CDR2: MGHRA and YSYEKL. The V gene lost 3 bases and the J gene lost 1 base, with 7 bases spanning the gap. There are 14 residues in the CDR3. The CDR3 nucleotides read TGCGCCAGCAGCCAGGGGTTTGCCAAAAACATTCAGTACTTC. It encodes CASSQGFAKNIQYF.

Only a few counts were recorded for this clonotype. The chain is built from TRBV2 and TRBJ1-4, with TRBD1 matching over 10 bases. Germline values: CDR1 SNHLY, CDR2 FYNNEI. V was pared by 8 bases and J by 5 bases, with 5 bases of the junction left unmatched. This CDR3 is built from 14 residues. The CDR3 DNA reads as TGTGCCAGCTTTTGGGGACAGGGGAATGAAAAACTGTTTTTT. Protein product: CASFWGQGNEKLFF.

In its sample, this clonotype was seen many times. The chain is built from TRBV18 and TRBJ2-7; D possibly corresponds to TRBD1 (5 bases). Germline CDR1 KGHSH, CDR2 LQKENI. Trimming removed 2 bases at V and 5 bases at J, with 10 bases between. The CDR3 has 13 residues. CDR3 loop: CASSPGASHEQYF. In nucleotides, the CDR3 is TGTGCCAGCTCACCAGGGGCGTCGCACGAGCAGTACTTC.

This clonotype came up a few times. The rearrangement links TRBV4-1 to TRBJ2-7; TRBD2 agrees at 9 bases. The length of the CDR3 is 14 residues. J lost 1 base, V lost 7 bases, and 5 bases had no gene match. The germline CDR1 and CDR2 sequences are MGHRA and YSYEKL. CDR3 sequence (DNA): TGCGCCAGCACCCTGACTAGCGGATCCTACGAGCAGTACTTC. Amino acids: CASTLTSGSYEQYF.

In its sample, this clonotype was seen many times. The rearrangement joins TRBV12-3 or TRBV12-4 to TRBJ2-1; 9 bases align to TRBD1. The J segment lost 5 bases and the V segment lost 2 bases, leaving 4 bases of the junction unmatched. The CDR3 length is 15 residues. CDR3 amino acids: CASSLPDRGDNEQFF. The CDR3 DNA reads TGTGCCAGCAGTTTACCGGACAGGGGAGACAATGAGCAGTTCTTC.

This clonotype was counted between two and nine times. This rearrangement joins TRBV11-2 to TRBJ2-2, with D hard to call. From germline, CDR1 is SGHAT and CDR2 FQNNGV. Deletions cut 8 bases from V and 0 bases from J, with 13 bases between. The CDR3 length is 15 residues. The CDR3 sequence is CASRFRPANTGELFF. CDR3 nucleotides: TGTGCCAGCCGGTTCAGGCCCGCGAACACCGGGGAGCTGTTTTTT.

This clonotype was found many times. The V gene is TRBV20-1, the J gene TRBJ2-4, with TRBD2 matching over 8 bases. Germline V gene lookup returns CDR1 DFQATT and CDR2 SNEGSKA (reference sequence). This CDR3 spans 14 amino acids. The junction had 7 bases not matched to a gene; V was cut back by 3 bases and J by 6 bases. In DNA, the CDR3 is TGCAGTGCTAGTGACACTCTAGCGGGAAACATTCAGTACTTC. Its protein is CSASDTLAGNIQYF.

This clonotype was picked up many times. Here the CDR3 DNA reads TGTGCCAGCAGCGACTACGGGACAGGGGGCCGATACGAGCAGTACTTC. Residues: CASSDYGTGGRYEQYF. The chain joins TRBV28 to TRBJ2-7, with 12 bases matching TRBD1. From germline, CDR1 is MDHEN and CDR2 SYDVKM. V gave up 6 bases and J gave up 4 bases; unmatched junction bases: 10. The CDR3 is 16 amino acids.

The chain carries TRBV19 and TRBJ2-1; D might be TRBD1 (6 bases). The V end lost 3 bases, the J end lost 3 bases, and 12 bases lay between the germline ends. Germline V lookup: CDR1 LNHDA, CDR2 SQIVND (reference sequence). This CDR3 comprises 15 residues. The CDR3 DNA reads as TGTGCCAGTAGTATGGGGGCAGCTTTCTACAATGAGCAGTTCTTC. It translates to CASSMGAAFYNEQFF.

J is TRBJ2-1 and V is TRBV10-2; D possibly corresponds to TRBD2 (5 bases). This CDR3 has 12 amino acids. Trimming removed 3 bases from V and 7 bases from J, with 7 bases in between. CDR1 and CDR2 (germline): WSHSY, SAAADI. CDR3 bases: TGCGCCAGCAGTGATGGAGGAAATGAGCAGTTCTTC. Its translation: CASSDGGNEQFF.

This chain uses TRBV27 with TRBJ2-3; 9 bases agree with TRBD2. The CDR3 is made up of 15 amino acids. The germline CDR1 and CDR2 sequences are MNHEY and SMNVEV (reference sequence). V trimming: 4 bases; J trimming: 0 bases; junction bases outside the gene matches: 2. The CDR3 DNA reads TGTGCCAGCAGTTCTAGCGGGGTTAGCACAGATACGCAGTATTTT. Residues: CASSSSGVSTDTQYF.

This clonotype was seen many times. The V gene is TRBV3-1, the J gene TRBJ2-3; 11 nucleotides align to TRBD2. With V trimmed by 5 bases and J by 4 bases, 5 bases remained unmatched. Germline V gene data show CDR1 as LGHDT and CDR2 as YNNKEL (reference sequence). The CDR3 runs to 15 residues. CDR3 loop: CASSDGLAGADTQYF. Here the CDR3 DNA reads TGTGCCAGCAGCGATGGACTAGCGGGCGCAGATACGCAGTATTTT.

This clonotype appeared many times. The J gene is TRBJ2-7, the V gene TRBV6-2 or TRBV6-3; 8 bases match TRBD1. There are 14 residues in the CDR3. The germline CDR1 and CDR2 sequences are MNHEY and SVGEGT. Trimming at V came to 7 bases and at J to 6 bases, leaving 11 bases not matched to a gene. This chain's CDR3 is CASTSRQGRGEQYV. In DNA form, the CDR3 reads TGTGCCAGCACCAGCCGACAGGGGCGAGGCGAGCAGTACGTC.

The rearrangement links TRBV6-1 to TRBJ2-2, with 8 bases identical to TRBD2. The germline V gene has CDR1 MNHNS and CDR2 SASEGT. Losses at the gene ends were 5 bases for V and 6 bases for J; bases not matched to a gene: 14. This CDR3 comprises 17 residues. CDR3 sequence (DNA): TGTGCCAGCAGTAAGAGATTCCCGGGAGGGGAGGCCGGGGAGCTGTTTTTT. Translating gives CASSKRFPGGEAGELFF.

The sample holds a few counts of this clonotype. The chain uses TRBV20-1 and TRBJ1-1; D remains ambiguous. This CDR3 contains 12 residues. V was trimmed by 6 bases and J by 1 base, leaving 9 bases between them. Germline V gene lookup returns CDR1 DFQATT and CDR2 SNEGSKA (reference sequence). In nucleotides, the CDR3 is TGCAGTGCCCGGACGGCGAACACTGAAGCTTTCTTT. Its protein is CSARTANTEAFF.

This clonotype has only one observation. The chain carries TRBV7-3 and TRBJ2-1, with a possible D match to TRBD2 (5 bases). CDR3 length: 15 amino acids. Germline V gene sequence: CDR1 SGHTA, CDR2 FQGTGA. V lost 4 bases to trimming and J lost 8 bases, with 18 bases between them. The CDR3 reads CASSSSPGGLHEQFF. The CDR3 bases are TGTGCCAGCAGCTCCTCCCCCGGAGGACTCCATGAGCAGTTCTTC.

This clonotype was found a few times. In nucleotides, the CDR3 is TGTGCCAGCAGCACCACCACAGATACGCAGTATTTT. Translated, it gives CASSTTTDTQYF. This chain joins TRBV9 and TRBJ2-3; D is uncertain. V was trimmed by 4 bases and J by 2 bases, leaving 5 bases between them. The CDR3 consists of 12 residues. Germline CDR1 SGDLS, CDR2 YYNGEE.

The CDR3 DNA is TGTGCCATCAGTGAGTCAGGGGGCGGCTACACCTTC. Translated: CAISESGGGYTF. The rearrangement uses TRBV10-3 and TRBJ1-2, with 7 bases fitting TRBD1. Germline V gene data show CDR1 as ENHRY and CDR2 as SYGVKD. This CDR3 has 12 amino acids. Trimming took 0 bases from V and 8 from J; bases not matched to a gene: 0.

This clonotype was seen repeatedly, ten times or more. This chain links TRBV13 with TRBJ1-1, with a tentative D call TRBD1 (5 bases). Trimming cost V 2 bases and J 0 bases, with 10 bases left between them. The CDR3 covers 15 residues. Germline V gives CDR1 PRHDT, CDR2 FYEKMQ (reference sequence). Here the CDR3 DNA reads TGTGCCAGCAGCTTAAGACAGAACATGAACACTGAAGCTTTCTTT. Translating gives CASSLRQNMNTEAFF.

This clonotype was detected ten times or more. The rearrangement uses TRBV7-9 and TRBJ1-4; no clear D gene. Germline V gene sequence: CDR1 SEHNR, CDR2 FQNEAQ (reference sequence). There are 12 residues in the CDR3. V lost 5 bases and J lost 7, with 8 bases in between. In DNA form, the CDR3 reads TGTGCCAGCAGCGCGACGGCTGAAAAACTGTTTTTT. This gives the protein CASSATAEKLFF.

This clonotype occurred a few times. The chain employs TRBV6-1 and TRBJ2-7; 7 bases match TRBD2. The CDR3 totals 13 residues. Looked up from germline, CDR1 is MNHNS and CDR2 is SASEGT. Losses at the gene ends were 8 bases for V and 6 bases for J; bases not matched to a gene: 10. The CDR3 sequence is CASRANGGSEQYV. The CDR3 DNA reads TGTGCCAGCCGTGCCAACGGGGGGAGCGAGCAGTACGTC.

The CDR3 DNA reads TGTGCCAGCAGCCTGAGTAGCGGGGGGGCAAATGAGCAGTTCTTC. Protein: CASSLSSGGANEQFF. The rearrangement uses TRBV5-5 and TRBJ2-1; 11 nucleotides line up with TRBD2. V lost 4 bases, J lost 7 bases, and 7 bases stayed unmatched. Germline CDR1 is SGHKS and CDR2 is YYEKEE (reference sequence). This CDR3 has 15 residues.